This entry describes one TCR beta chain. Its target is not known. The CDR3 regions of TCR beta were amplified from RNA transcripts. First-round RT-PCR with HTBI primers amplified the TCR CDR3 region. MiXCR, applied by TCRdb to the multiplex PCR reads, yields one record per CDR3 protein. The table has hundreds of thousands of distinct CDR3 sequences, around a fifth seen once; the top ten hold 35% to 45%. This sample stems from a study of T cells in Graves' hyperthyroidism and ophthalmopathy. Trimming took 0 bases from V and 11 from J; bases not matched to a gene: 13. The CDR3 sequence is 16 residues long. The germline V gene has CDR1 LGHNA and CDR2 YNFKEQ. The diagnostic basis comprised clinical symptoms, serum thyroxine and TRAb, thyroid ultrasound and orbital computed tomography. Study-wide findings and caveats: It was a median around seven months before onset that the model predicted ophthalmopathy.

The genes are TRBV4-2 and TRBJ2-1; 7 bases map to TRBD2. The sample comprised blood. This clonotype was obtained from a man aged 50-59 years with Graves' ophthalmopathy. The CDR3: CASSQEVLAEPGKQFF. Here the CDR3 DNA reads TGTGCCAGCAGCCAAGAAGTCCTAGCGGAGCCGGGAAAGCAGTTCTTC.